This paragraph reports one TCR beta chain. This sample was taken from a study of T-cell reconstitution after alpha-beta-depleted transplantation in children. With 3 bases removed from V and 4 bases from J, the gap between germline ends came to 14 bases. CDR3 length: 14 residues. CDR1 and CDR2 (germline): SGHRS, YFSETQ. Researchers prepared the TCRbeta library using unique molecular identifiers, the study reports. TCRdb independently ran MiXCR on the PCR reads; one entry per CDR3 protein. The sample records approximately 91,000 distinct CDR3 sequences, 7% to 9% being singletons. The rearrangement joins TRBV5-1 to TRBJ2-7; D is perhaps TRBD1 (6 bases). This receptor was identified in a human donor who donated a stem cell graft to a child with congenital amegakaryocytic thrombocytopenia. The specimen was PBMCs from the stem cell graft donor, collected from the stem cell graft. CDR3 residues: CASSSDRNLYEQYF. In nucleotides, the CDR3 is TGCGCCAGCAGCTCCGACAGGAACTTATACGAGCAGTACTTC.